This T cell receptor beta chain was captured in a study of blood T cell repertoires in COVID-19. Looking at the study overall: There were acute and convalescent COVID-19 samples, and they came from the United States, Italy and Spain. Sources were T cells, B-cell-depleted T cells, or PBMCs; the material itself was cDNA or gDNA.

Germline CDR1 and CDR2: MNHEY and SMNVEV (reference sequence). This CDR3 comprises 18 residues. V lost 3 bases and J lost 5; bases outside the gene matches: 15. In the original processing: Reference gene primer amplification gave nucleated cell count estimates. The assay was immunoSEQ multiplex PCR, and TCRdb's table has in-frame clones only and misses some. D and trimming were read from the DNA, whereas the V and J calls and clone size are those reported in that table. The sample holds 270,000 or so clones, approximately 81% seen once. This TCR was sampled from a woman aged 18-29 years with acute or convalescent COVID-19. The chain is built from TRBV27 and TRBJ1-4, with 7 positions matching TRBD1. The sequenced material came from peripheral blood. CDR3 amino acids: CASSFFAPAGTVNEKLFF. In nucleotides, the CDR3 is TGTGCCAGCAGTTTTTTTGCCCCCGCCGGGACAGTCAATGAAAAACTGTTTTTT.